Listed below are T cell receptor beta chains from one sample, sequenced in a study of shared clonotypes between healthy human individuals. Clones were sequenced by immunoSEQ multiplex PCR, and TCRdb holds only the in-frame ones, with some missing. The top ten clones hold approximately 0.56% of a sample with 800,000 to 1,200,000 clones, approximately 80% of them seen once. Sequenced: memory CD4+ T cells from PBMCs. The receptors come from a man younger than 35 in good health. Some clones in this sample may be carry-over from other donors' samples. The CDR3 runs from the conserved cysteine through the conserved F or W. Each record gives: J gene, V gene, clone size, D gene, CDR3 protein, CDR3 DNA. A D gene is named only where the DNA matches it firmly. For some rows the clone size is stated as once, few or many, or as a class when expanded; others skip it.

J gene: TRBJ2-5
V gene: TRBV5-6
clone size: NA
D gene: TRBD1
CDR3 protein: CASSYRGSGETQYF
CDR3 DNA: TGTGCCAGCAGCTACAGGGGATCTGGAGAGACCCAGTACTTC

J gene: TRBJ2-3
V gene: TRBV28
clone size: NA
D gene: NA
CDR3 protein: CASSLSGWGTDTQYF
CDR3 DNA: TGTGCCAGCAGTTTATCCGGGTGGGGCACAGATACGCAGTATTTT

J gene: TRBJ1-5
V gene: TRBV2
clone size: few
D gene: NA
CDR3 protein: CASSDPRDTFEVDQPQHF
CDR3 DNA: TGTGCCAGCAGTGACCCCCGGGACACCTTTGAGGTGGATCAGCCCCAGCATTTT

J gene: TRBJ1-4
V gene: TRBV29-1
clone size: NA
D gene: NA
CDR3 protein: CSVVEAGEKLFF
CDR3 DNA: TGCAGCGTTGTCGAAGCGGGCGAAAAACTGTTTTTT

J gene: TRBJ1-2
V gene: TRBV27
clone size: NA
D gene: NA
CDR3 protein: CASSLISGEAGYTF
CDR3 DNA: TGTGCCAGCAGTTTAATATCAGGGGAGGCTGGCTACACCTTC

J gene: TRBJ2-3
V gene: TRBV2
clone size: once
D gene: TRBD2
CDR3 protein: CASSAGTSGRTDTQYF
CDR3 DNA: TGTGCCAGCAGTGCCGGGACTAGCGGGAGGACAGATACGCAGTATTTT

J gene: TRBJ1-4
V gene: TRBV28
clone size: NA
D gene: NA
CDR3 protein: CASGLTRRNEKLFF
CDR3 DNA: TGTGCCAGCGGACTCACCCGCCGTAATGAAAAACTGTTTTTT

J gene: TRBJ1-5
V gene: TRBV29-1
clone size: NA
D gene: TRBD1
CDR3 protein: CSVGTGAQPQHF
CDR3 DNA: TGCAGCGTCGGGACAGGGGCCCAGCCCCAGCATTTT

J gene: TRBJ2-1
V gene: TRBV2
clone size: NA
D gene: NA
CDR3 protein: CAGSSTSSYNEQFF
CDR3 DNA: TGTGCCGGATCCTCGACGAGCTCCTACAATGAGCAGTTCTTC

J gene: TRBJ2-2
V gene: TRBV10-1
clone size: NA
D gene: TRBD1
CDR3 protein: CASSPYKGGQGARNTGELFF
CDR3 DNA: TGCGCCAGCAGTCCCTACAAGGGGGGTCAGGGGGCGCGGAACACCGGGGAGCTGTTTTTT

J gene: TRBJ1-2
V gene: TRBV5-1
clone size: NA
D gene: NA
CDR3 protein: CASSPDTDYGYTF
CDR3 DNA: TGCGCCAGCAGCCCCGACACTGACTATGGCTACACCTTC

J gene: TRBJ2-5
V gene: TRBV5-1
clone size: NA
D gene: TRBD2
CDR3 protein: CASSRTGGHVTSGRAGETQYF
CDR3 DNA: TGCGCCAGCAGTCGGACAGGGGGCCATGTTACTAGCGGGAGGGCTGGGGAGACCCAGTACTTC